This TCR beta chain was sequenced in a study of T cells in Graves' hyperthyroidism and ophthalmopathy. Background on the study: Sampling of peripheral blood happened at initial diagnosis, prior to any treatment.

Exclusion of a patient resulted from uncontrolled infection, other autoimmune disease, pregnancy or lactation. Amplification of TCR beta CDR3 regions used RNA as the template. Using the HTBI primer set, a first-round RT-PCR was run on the TCR CDR3. From the multiplex PCR reads, TCRdb called clonotypes with MiXCR, one entry per CDR3 protein. The sample has a few hundred thousand distinct CDR3 sequences, roughly 13% seen once; the top ten hold about 4.9%. Points from the study as a whole: Blood samples included most of the expanded thyroid clonotypes exceeding 0.001.

The sample holds many counts of this clonotype. Its antigen is unidentified. Sequences were obtained from blood. The sequence derives from a woman between 18 and 29 years old with Graves' hyperthyroidism.

CDR3 DNA sequence: TGTGCCAGCAGTACCGGACAGGGGAGCGTAGATACGCAGTATTTT. Translating gives CASSTGQGSVDTQYF. The V call is TRBV28, the J call TRBJ2-3; 9 positions agree with TRBD1. The V gene's germline CDR1 is MDHEN and CDR2 SYDVKM. This CDR3 spans 15 amino acids. With 5 bases clipped from V and 5 bases from J, the junction kept 8 bases outside the gene matches.